This T cell receptor beta chain was found in a study of blood T cells in healthy people across ages. The CDR3 length is 14 residues. V was pared by 2 bases and J by 5 bases, with 10 bases between. Germline loops: CDR1 LGHNT, CDR2 FRNRAP. The use of a sample-barcoded 5' primer and a J-beta primer mix characterized a second PCR of about 7 to 12 cycles. One entry per CDR3 protein results from TCRdb running MiXCR on the 5' RACE reads. The table has more than 1.4 million distinct CDR3 sequences, 42% seen once. This clonotype was obtained from a woman under 30 in good health. Sequencing was carried out using blood. This sequence joins TRBV12-5 and TRBJ2-1, with D unresolved. CDR3 protein: CASGLKADHNEQFF. As DNA, the CDR3 is TGTGCTAGTGGTTTGAAGGCAGATCACAATGAGCAGTTCTTC.